This passage covers 32 T cell receptor beta chains from one sample sequenced in a study of blood T cell repertoires in COVID-19. The protocol was immunoSEQ multiplex PCR, while the TCRdb copy is restricted to in-frame clones and leaves out a portion. The repertoire holds some 110,000 clones, with over 80% as singletons. The sequencing input was peripheral blood. These receptors were collected from a woman in her seventies with acute or convalescent COVID-19.

This clone has just one count. The V and J genes are TRBV11-2 and TRBJ2-3; 14 positions agree with TRBD2. This CDR3 has 15 residues. The germline CDR1 and CDR2 sequences are SGHAT and FQNNGV. The junction had 0 bases not matched to a gene; V was cut back by 1 base and J by 6 bases. CDR3 coding DNA: TGTGCCAGCAGCTTAGGACTAGCGGGGGGGGATACGCAGTATTTT. Translation gives CASSLGLAGGDTQYF.

The chain employs TRBV5-1 and TRBJ1-3; 9 positions agree with TRBD1. Germline assignment: CDR1 SGHRS and CDR2 YFSETQ. The CDR3 has 15 amino acids. V gave up 4 bases and J gave up 4 bases; unmatched junction bases: 6. The CDR3 bases are TGCGCCAGCAGCCTAGGGACAGGGACCGGAAACACCATATATTTT. This encodes CASSLGTGTGNTIYF. Drawing the rest from reference TRBV5-1 and TRBJ1-3, the complete variable domain is KAGVTQTPRYLIKTRGQQVTLSCSPISGHRSVSWYQQTPGQGLQFLFEYFSETQRNKGNFPGRFSGRQFSNSRSEMNVSTLELGDSALYLCASSLGTGTGNTIYFGEGSWLTVV.

This chain connects TRBV18 to TRBJ2-2, with D tentatively TRBD2 (6 bases). V was cut by 4 bases and J by 2 bases, with 17 bases left in between. Germline V gene sequence: CDR1 KGHSH, CDR2 LQKENI. The CDR3 runs 17 residues. CDR3 DNA: TGTGCCAGCTCACTCCTCGGAGAGGGAGGCAACACCGGGGAGCTGTTTTTT. Its translation: CASSLLGEGGNTGELFF.

The chain combines TRBV6-1 with TRBJ2-1, with unresolved D. The CDR3 is made up of 12 amino acids. V was cut by 2 bases and J by 6 bases, with 5 bases left in between. CDR1 MNHNS and CDR2 SASEGT come from the germline V gene. CDR3 loop: CASSERGNEQFF. CDR3 bases: TGTGCCAGCAGTGAAAGAGGCAATGAGCAGTTCTTC.

The chain has TRBV29-1 and TRBJ1-4, with D unresolved. The V gene lost 6 bases and the J gene lost 2 bases, with 10 bases spanning the gap. The germline V gene has CDR1 SQVTM and CDR2 ANQGSEA. The CDR3 has 13 residues. This CDR3 is CSVLTGTNEKLFF. The CDR3 DNA follows: TGCAGCGTCCTTACGGGGACTAATGAAAAACTGTTTTTT.

There are a few counts of this clone. The J gene is TRBJ1-5, the V gene TRBV4-2; 10 positions match TRBD1. CDR1 is LGHNA and CDR2 is YNFKEQ in the germline V gene. The CDR3 loop spans 15 amino acids. V trimming: 3 bases; J trimming: 5 bases; junction bases outside the gene matches: 4. The CDR3 here is CASSHRQGADQPQHF. DNA for the CDR3: TGTGCCAGCAGCCACCGACAGGGGGCCGATCAGCCCCAGCATTTT.

This clone has only a few counts. The J gene is TRBJ1-1, the V gene TRBV5-8, with 9 positions matching TRBD1. Germline CDR1 and CDR2: SGHTS and YDEGEE. V gave up 3 bases and J gave up 1 base; unmatched junction bases: 4. The CDR3 has 15 residues. CDR3 sequence reads: CASSSGTGKNTEAFF. For the CDR3, the DNA is TGTGCCAGCAGCTCAGGGACAGGGAAGAACACTGAAGCTTTCTTT.

The chain joins TRBV11-3 to TRBJ2-2; a weak D match, TRBD1 (5 bases). Between the trimmed V and J ends, which lost 3 bases and 2 bases, there was a span of 10 bases. Per the germline V gene, CDR1 is SGHNT and CDR2 is YENEEA. The CDR3 has 15 amino acids. CDR3 coding DNA: TGTGCCAGCAGCTTCTCAGACAGCAACACCGGGGAGCTGTTTTTT. Its protein is CASSFSDSNTGELFF.

J is TRBJ2-7 and V is TRBV11-2, with 7 bases identical to TRBD2. CDR1 SGHAT and CDR2 FQNNGV come from the germline V gene. V trimming: 1 base; J trimming: 5 bases; junction bases outside the gene matches: 5. This CDR3 comprises 14 residues. CDR3 bases: TGTGCCAGCAGCTTAGTAGGGGAGGGGAACGAGCAGTACTTC. Protein sequence: CASSLVGEGNEQYF. The complete variable domain, with remaining parts taken from reference TRBV11-2 and TRBJ2-7, reads EAGVAQSPRYKIIEKRQSVAFWCNPISGHATLYWYQQILGQGPKLLIQFQNNGVVDDSQLPKDRFSAERLKGVDSTLKIQPAKLEDSAVYLCASSLVGEGNEQYFGPGTRLTVT.

The genes are TRBV7-7 and TRBJ1-5; 9 bases map to TRBD1. From germline, CDR1 is SSHAT and CDR2 FNYEAQ (reference sequence). The CDR3 consists of 17 residues. Germline trimming cut 4 bases from V and 4 bases from J; bases unmatched to any gene: 11. CDR3 in DNA: TGTGCCAGCAGCTCAGAGACAGGGGGTTTTGGGAATCAGCCCCAGCATTTT. It specifies CASSSETGGFGNQPQHF.

V and J are TRBV19 and TRBJ2-3, with 8 bases lining up with TRBD2. The V gene's germline CDR1 is LNHDA and CDR2 SQIVND (reference sequence). V lost 4 bases and J lost 4; bases outside the gene matches: 4. The CDR3 has 14 amino acids. DNA of the CDR3: TGTGCCAGTAGTAGCGGGGGGAATTCAGATACGCAGTATTTT. Amino acid sequence: CASSSGGNSDTQYF.

This chain joins TRBV6-2 or TRBV6-3 and TRBJ1-5; D not resolved. Deletions cut 4 bases from V and 5 bases from J, with 18 bases between. The CDR3 loop spans 16 amino acids. Germline V gene sequence: CDR1 MNHEY, CDR2 SVGEGT. DNA for the CDR3: TGTGCCAGCAGTTGGGAGGAAACGATCGATCATCAGCCCCAGCATTTT. This codes for CASSWEETIDHQPQHF.

V usage is TRBV5-4 and J usage is TRBJ1-2; 8 bases map to TRBD1. Losses at the gene ends were 1 base for V and 3 bases for J; bases not matched to a gene: 5. This CDR3 contains 15 residues. Germline CDR1 and CDR2: SGHNT and YYREEE (reference sequence). DNA of the CDR3: TGTGCCAGCAGCTTGAGGGGACAGGACCACTATGGCTACACCTTC. Residues: CASSLRGQDHYGYTF.

The J gene is TRBJ2-1, the V gene TRBV7-8; 10 bases align to TRBD2. Germline trimming cut 0 bases from V and 3 bases from J; bases unmatched to any gene: 11. This CDR3 is built from 19 residues. Germline V CDR1 and CDR2: SGHVS, FQNEAQ. The chain's CDR3 is CASSLARSLAGAGYNEQFF. CDR3 DNA: TGTGCCAGCAGCTTAGCCCGTTCTCTAGCGGGAGCGGGCTACAATGAGCAGTTCTTC.

This chain links TRBV9 with TRBJ2-1; 14 nucleotides match TRBD2. Germline assignment: CDR1 SGDLS and CDR2 YYNGEE. V shed 0 bases, J shed 10 bases, and the junction held 12 bases outside the gene matches. CDR3 length: 18 amino acids. DNA for the CDR3: TGTGCCAGCAGCGTAGTTGGACTAGCGGGAGGCCGGTTTACGGAGCAGTTCTTC. Translated: CASSVVGLAGGRFTEQFF.

The chain carries TRBV12-3 or TRBV12-4 and TRBJ2-1; D gene uncertain. The CDR3 has 13 residues. V lost 1 base and J 7 bases, leaving 8 bases between the germline ends. The CDR3 sequence: CASSLGARNEQFF. CDR3 coding DNA: TGTGCCAGCAGTTTAGGAGCCAGGAATGAGCAGTTCTTC.

The J gene is TRBJ1-5, the V gene TRBV19, with 10 bases lining up with TRBD1. The V gene end was trimmed by 4 bases and the J gene end by 2 bases; junction bases not matched to a gene: 8. This CDR3 has 17 residues. Germline CDR1 and CDR2: LNHDA and SQIVND (reference sequence). The CDR3 region has the DNA TGTGCCAGTAGTAAACGGACAGGGGGAAGGGGCAATCAGCCCCAGCATTTT. Translating gives CASSKRTGGRGNQPQHF.

This chain connects TRBV2 to TRBJ1-2; 9 bases match TRBD1. The ends lost 8 bases at V and 0 bases at J; junction bases unmatched: 4. Germline CDR1 and CDR2: SNHLY and FYNNEI. This CDR3 region has 14 residues. In DNA form, the CDR3 reads TGTGCCAGCGCGGACAGGGGCTCTAACTATGGCTACACCTTC. Translation gives CASADRGSNYGYTF.

This clone was picked up one time. The J gene is TRBJ1-6, the V gene TRBV25-1, with D perhaps TRBD1 (6 bases). The germline gives CDR1 MGHDK, CDR2 SYGVNS. V gave up 2 bases and J gave up 7 bases, with 6 bases separating them. There are 13 residues in the CDR3. CDR3 in amino acids: CASSEQGNSPLHF. The CDR3 bases are TGTGCCAGCAGTGAACAGGGGAATTCACCCCTCCACTTT. Using reference TRBV25-1 and TRBJ1-6 for the parts outside the CDR3, the full variable domain is EADIYQTPRYLVIGTGKKITLECSQTMGHDKMYWYQQDPGMELHLIHYSYGVNSTEKGDLSSESTVSRIRTEHFPLTLESARPSHTSQYLCASSEQGNSPLHFGNGTRLTVT.

V usage is TRBV5-4 and J usage is TRBJ1-2, with 10 bases aligning to TRBD1. Germline V CDR1 and CDR2: SGHNT, YYREEE (reference sequence). CDR3 size: 15 residues. After removal of 5 bases from V and 2 bases from J, the junction contained 6 bases not matched to a gene. In nucleotides, the CDR3 is TGTGCCAGCAGAACCCCGGGACAGGGGAACTATGGCTACACCTTC. It encodes CASRTPGQGNYGYTF.

This clone was counted at least ten times. The chain links TRBV12-3 or TRBV12-4 to TRBJ1-6; no definite D call. This CDR3 spans 13 amino acids. Trimming stripped 5 bases from V and 13 bases from J, with 15 bases between. The CDR3 DNA reads TGTGCCAGCAGTGGAGGTCTCCCCCTGCCCCTCCACTTT. Residues: CASSGGLPLPLHF.

The gene calls are TRBV2 and TRBJ2-7; TRBD1 matches 10 bases. The CDR3 is made up of 14 amino acids. V was pared by 6 bases and J by 4 bases, with 6 bases of the junction left unmatched. CDR1 and CDR2 (germline): SNHLY, FYNNEI. The CDR3 region has the DNA TGTGCCAGCAGGGGACAGGGGTCTGGTTACGAGCAGTACTTC. Its protein is CASRGQGSGYEQYF. The full variable domain, completed using reference TRBV2 and TRBJ2-7, is EPEVTQTPSHQVTQMGQEVILRCVPISNHLYFYWYRQILGQKVEFLVSFYNNEISEKSEIFDDQFSVERPDGSNFTLKIRSTKLEDSAMYFCASRGQGSGYEQYFGPGTRLTVT.

The rearrangement links TRBV2 to TRBJ2-3, with 11 nucleotides matching TRBD2. The CDR3 runs to 16 residues. Germline V gives CDR1 SNHLY, CDR2 FYNNEI. The J segment lost 0 bases and the V segment lost 6 bases, leaving 5 bases of the junction unmatched. CDR3 coding DNA: TGTGCCAGCAGGTCCGGGACTAGCGGTAGCACAGATACGCAGTATTTT. Encoded protein: CASRSGTSGSTDTQYF. The whole variable domain, remainder taken from reference TRBV2 and TRBJ2-3, is EPEVTQTPSHQVTQMGQEVILRCVPISNHLYFYWYRQILGQKVEFLVSFYNNEISEKSEIFDDQFSVERPDGSNFTLKIRSTKLEDSAMYFCASRSGTSGSTDTQYFGPGTRLTVL.

The chain links TRBV7-2 to TRBJ2-1; 12 bases agree with TRBD2. CDR1 is SGHTA, CDR2 FQGNSA, per germline. The junction had 6 bases not matched to a gene; V was cut back by 6 bases and J by 6 bases. There are 15 residues in the CDR3. CDR3 coding DNA: TGTGCCAGCAGACGACTAGCGGGAGACAGCAATGAGCAGTTCTTC. This codes for CASRRLAGDSNEQFF.

This clone was observed a few times. The sample has other DNA sequences that encode this CDR3 too. The V and J genes are TRBV6-5 and TRBJ1-5, with no clear D. Germline lookup yields CDR1 MNHEY and CDR2 SVGAGI. The V end was cut by 2 bases, the J end by 4 bases, with 6 bases between. The CDR3 covers 13 residues. CDR3 coding DNA: TGTGCCAGCAGTTACGGGCAGAATCAGCCCCAGCATTTT. Translated: CASSYGQNQPQHF.

In this sample, this clone turned up a few times. The chain couples TRBV7-9 to TRBJ1-2, with TRBD1 as a possible D gene (6 bases). Germline assignment: CDR1 SEHNR and CDR2 FQNEAQ (reference sequence). The CDR3 consists of 16 residues. Trimming took off 4 bases at V and 2 bases at J, with 17 bases between the two ends. The CDR3 bases are TGTGCCAGCAGCTCCTCAGGGGCCCCTAGGAACTATGGCTACACCTTC. Protein product: CASSSSGAPRNYGYTF.

The rearrangement joins TRBV5-1 to TRBJ2-1; D is uncertain. Germline V gene data show CDR1 as SGHRS and CDR2 as YFSETQ. CDR3 length: 12 amino acids. V lost 6 bases and J lost 5, with 9 bases in between. The CDR3 spells CASTSPHNEQFF. The CDR3 DNA is TGCGCCAGCACGAGCCCCCACAATGAGCAGTTCTTC.

The rearrangement uses TRBV19 and TRBJ2-1; TRBD1 matches at 10 bases. Germline V gives CDR1 LNHDA, CDR2 SQIVND (reference sequence). J was trimmed by 7 bases and V by 3 bases; bases with no gene match: 9. There are 16 residues in the CDR3. CDR3 residues: CASSINSGDRGNEQFF. Here the CDR3 DNA reads TGTGCCAGTAGTATTAATTCTGGGGACAGGGGTAATGAGCAGTTCTTC. Full variable domain (outside the CDR3, taken from reference TRBV19 and TRBJ2-1): DGGITQSPKYLFRKEGQNVTLSCEQNLNHDAMYWYRQDPGQGLRLIYYSQIVNDFQKGDIAEGYSVSREKKESFPLTVTSAQKNPTAFYLCASSINSGDRGNEQFFGPGTRLTVL.

The CDR3 reads CATSTGTVGEQFF. The CDR3 DNA sequence: TGTGCCACCAGCACCGGGACAGTTGGTGAGCAGTTCTTC. V is TRBV15 and J is TRBJ2-1; 7 bases match TRBD1. This CDR3 has 13 amino acids. Germline CDR1 reads LNHNV; CDR2 reads YYDKDF (reference sequence). The ends lost 4 bases at V and 9 bases at J; junction bases unmatched: 6.

The chain recombines TRBV27 with TRBJ2-5; 13 bases align to TRBD2. The CDR3 has 18 residues. V was clipped by 5 bases and J by 1 base; unmatched bases: 10. CDR1 and CDR2 from the germline V gene are MNHEY and SMNVEV (reference sequence). CDR3 loop: CASSARTSGSEFQETQYF. CDR3 coding DNA: TGTGCCAGCAGTGCAAGGACTAGCGGGAGTGAGTTCCAAGAGACCCAGTACTTC.

CDR3 residues: CASSDTGSWETQYF. The CDR3 nucleotides read TGTGCCAGCAGTGACACAGGGAGTTGGGAGACCCAGTACTTC. This chain links TRBV7-9 with TRBJ2-5; TRBD1 might be the D (6 bases). The CDR3 has 14 residues. V was trimmed by 6 bases and J by 5 bases, leaving 16 bases between them. Germline lookup yields CDR1 SEHNR and CDR2 FQNEAQ (reference sequence).

The CDR3 loop is CASVGVGAPSGANVLTF. In DNA form, the CDR3 reads TGTGCCAGCGTTGGGGTAGGGGCTCCCTCTGGGGCCAACGTCCTGACTTTC. This chain links TRBV25-1 with TRBJ2-6; perhaps TRBD1 as D (5 bases). V was pared by 8 bases and J by 0 bases, with 17 bases between. The germline V gene has CDR1 MGHDK and CDR2 SYGVNS. This CDR3 has 17 amino acids.